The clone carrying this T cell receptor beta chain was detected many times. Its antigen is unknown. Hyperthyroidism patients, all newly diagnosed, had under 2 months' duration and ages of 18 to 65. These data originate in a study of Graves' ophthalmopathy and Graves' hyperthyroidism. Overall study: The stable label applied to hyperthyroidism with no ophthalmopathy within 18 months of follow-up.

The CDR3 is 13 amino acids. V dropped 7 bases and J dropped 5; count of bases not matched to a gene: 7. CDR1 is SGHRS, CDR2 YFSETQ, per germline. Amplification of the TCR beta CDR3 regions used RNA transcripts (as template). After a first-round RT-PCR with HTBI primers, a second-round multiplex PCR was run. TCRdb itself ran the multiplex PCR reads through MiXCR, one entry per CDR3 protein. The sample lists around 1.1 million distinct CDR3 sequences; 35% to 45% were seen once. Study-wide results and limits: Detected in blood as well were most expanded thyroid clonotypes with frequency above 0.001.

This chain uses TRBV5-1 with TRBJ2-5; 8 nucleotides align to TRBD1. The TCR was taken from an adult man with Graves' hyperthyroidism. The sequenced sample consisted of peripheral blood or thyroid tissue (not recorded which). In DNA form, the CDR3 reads TGCGCCAGCGGTCTGACAGGGGCCGAGACCCAGTACTTC. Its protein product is CASGLTGAETQYF.